This TCR beta chain is from a study of TIL therapy for anti-PD-1-resistant metastatic lung cancer. The libraries were made with immunoSEQ v3. The method was immunoSEQ multiplex PCR; TCRdb's version includes in-frame clones alone and lacks a portion of them. The sample lists tens of thousands of clones, roughly 66% occurring once. Germline-derived CDR1 and CDR2 are MNHEY and SMNVEV (reference sequence). Trimming removed 3 bases from V and 7 bases from J, with 6 bases in between. The CDR3 is 11 residues long. About this clone: Antigen unknown.

Time point given: pre-treatment sample, taken before nivolumab and TIL therapy. Study-level results: This highly selected cohort may not generalize to typical lung cancer patients.

The sequence was obtained from a person aged 25-80 years with non-small cell lung cancer. The J gene is TRBJ1-2, the V gene TRBV27, with a weak D call TRBD1 (6 bases). Sample: blood, taken at baseline. CDR3 nucleotide sequence: TGTGCCAGCAGTTTCAGGGGTGGCTACACCTTC. This encodes CASSFRGGYTF.